This entry lists 24 T cell receptor beta chains sequenced from one sample in a study of response to subunit inactivated influenza vaccine. TCRdb used MiXCR to reprocess the RT-PCR reads, holding one entry per CDR3 protein. The table records about 650,000 distinct CDR3 sequences, roughly 14% of them present only once. Source: PBMCs from blood, taken roughly 12 days after vaccination. Receptors originate from a middle-aged man who received an inactivated influenza vaccine.

This clonotype was picked up a small number of times. The V and J genes are TRBV3-1 and TRBJ2-7; tentative D call: TRBD2 (6 bases). V lost 2 bases to trimming and J lost 6 bases, with 8 bases between them. Germline CDR1 reads LGHDT; CDR2 reads YNNKEL (reference sequence). This CDR3 region has 12 residues. The CDR3 nucleotides read TGTGCCAGCAGCCAACGCGGGATCGAGCAGTACTTC. Protein sequence: CASSQRGIEQYF.

A few counts support this clonotype. The genes are TRBV6-5 and TRBJ2-3; D possibly corresponds to TRBD2 (6 bases). V was shortened by 4 bases and J by 6 bases, with 17 bases between the two germline ends. The CDR3 has 15 amino acids. CDR1 and CDR2 from the germline V gene are MNHEY and SVGAGI. In DNA form, the CDR3 reads TGTGCCAGCAGTTGGGTAGCGGCCACGTCCGATACGCAGTATTTT. It encodes CASSWVAATSDTQYF.

This clonotype was seen a few times. This chain connects TRBV27 to TRBJ2-7; 10 bases align to TRBD1. CDR1 MNHEY and CDR2 SMNVEV come from the germline V gene (reference sequence). After removal of 6 bases from V and 0 bases from J, the junction contained 2 bases not matched to a gene. The CDR3 consists of 14 residues. CDR3 region: CASRDRGFSYEQYF. CDR3 DNA sequence: TGTGCCAGCAGGGACAGGGGGTTCTCCTACGAGCAGTACTTC.

This clonotype was counted between two and nine times. The chain employs TRBV5-1 and TRBJ1-1; no definite D call. Germline V lookup: CDR1 SGHRS, CDR2 YFSETQ. The CDR3 extends over 13 amino acids. V was pared by 4 bases and J by 2 bases, with 9 bases between. The DNA for the CDR3 is TGCGCCAGCAGCGAGATAGCAAACACTGAAGCTTTCTTT. This sequence encodes CASSEIANTEAFF.

This sequence joins TRBV11-2 and TRBJ1-2, with a possible D match to TRBD1 (5 bases). The CDR3 extends over 18 amino acids. Germline V gene data show CDR1 as SGHAT and CDR2 as FQNNGV. Trimming removed 2 bases at V and 4 bases at J, with 23 bases between. This chain's CDR3 is CASSLSGGPINGIYGYTF. DNA for the CDR3: TGTGCCAGCAGCTTATCTGGGGGTCCTATAAATGGAATCTATGGCTACACCTTC.

CDR3 amino acids: CASSLNPGEKLFF. For the CDR3, the DNA is TGTGCCAGCAGCTTAAACCCAGGTGAAAAACTGTTTTTT. The J gene is TRBJ1-4, the V gene TRBV7-3; D remains unclear. Germline CDR1 is SGHTA and CDR2 is FQGTGA. Trimming removed 1 base at V and 7 bases at J, with 7 bases between. This CDR3 is built from 13 residues.

The sample holds many counts of this clonotype. V usage is TRBV5-1 and J usage is TRBJ1-1; D is unresolved. Germline CDR1 SGHRS, CDR2 YFSETQ. Trimming took off 4 bases at V and 1 base at J, with 11 bases between the two ends. CDR3 length: 14 amino acids. In DNA, the CDR3 is TGCGCCAGCAGCCCGAGTGGTCGGAACACTGAAGCTTTCTTT. Amino acids: CASSPSGRNTEAFF. The full variable domain, with the rest looked up from reference TRBV5-1 and TRBJ1-1, is KAGVTQTPRYLIKTRGQQVTLSCSPISGHRSVSWYQQTPGQGLQFLFEYFSETQRNKGNFPGRFSGRQFSNSRSEMNVSTLELGDSALYLCASSPSGRNTEAFFGQGTRLTVV.

V and J are TRBV5-6 and TRBJ1-2; perhaps TRBD1 as D (5 bases). The CDR3 has 16 residues. Trimming shortened V by 6 bases and J by 5 bases, and 23 bases separated the two germline ends. CDR1 is SGHDT and CDR2 is YYEEEE in the germline V gene. CDR3 DNA sequence: TGTGCCAGCACGCCCCGTGTGGGGACCGCTTTGTATGGCTACACCTTC. Amino acid sequence: CASTPRVGTALYGYTF. Drawing the rest from reference TRBV5-6 and TRBJ1-2, the complete variable domain is DAGVTQSPTHLIKTRGQQVTLRCSPKSGHDTVSWYQQALGQGPQFIFQYYEEEERQRGNFPDRFSGHQFPNYSSELNVNALLLGDSALYLCASTPRVGTALYGYTFGSGTRLTVV.

This clonotype was found a few times. The CDR3 DNA reads as TGTGCCAGCAGCTTAGGATTGGGGGGATTAGGCGAAAAACTGTTTTTT. Protein: CASSLGLGGLGEKLFF. V usage is TRBV7-2 and J usage is TRBJ1-4, with a tentative D call TRBD1 (5 bases). V dropped 1 base and J dropped 8 bases, with 17 bases sitting between them. Germline V lookup: CDR1 SGHTA, CDR2 FQGNSA. The CDR3 contains 16 residues. Based on the CDR3 plus reference TRBV7-2 and TRBJ1-4, the full variable domain is GAGVSQSPSNKVTEKGKDVELRCDPISGHTALYWYRQSLGQGLEFLIYFQGNSAPDKSGLPSDRFSAERTGGSVSTLTIQRTQQEDSAVYLCASSLGLGGLGEKLFFGSGTQLSVL.

To note about this clonotype: A much larger clone is a single base away; this may be a read error. The chain joins TRBV3-1 to TRBJ2-7; no clear D. The CDR3 has 11 residues. Trimming removed 1 base at V and 6 bases at J, with 4 bases between. Germline V gene lookup returns CDR1 LGHDT and CDR2 YNNKEL (reference sequence). CDR3 sequence: CASSQGPEQYF. As DNA, the CDR3 is TGTGCCAGCAGCCAAGGTCCCGAGCAGTACTTC.

In its sample, this clonotype was seen a few times. The J gene is TRBJ1-2, the V gene TRBV2; a weak D match, TRBD1 (5 bases). With 2 bases removed from V and 8 bases from J, the gap between germline ends came to 24 bases. CDR1 is SNHLY and CDR2 is FYNNEI in the germline V gene. The CDR3 length is 17 residues. DNA of the CDR3: TGTGCCAGCAGTGAATGGAGACCCCAGACAGATCCGGAAGGCTACACCTTC. Encoded protein: CASSEWRPQTDPEGYTF.

This clonotype was detected only a few times. The chain employs TRBV27 and TRBJ1-2; D may be TRBD1 (5 bases). Trimming stripped 0 bases from V and 9 bases from J, with 20 bases between. The length of the CDR3 is 16 residues. In germline, CDR1 is MNHEY, CDR2 SMNVEV (reference sequence). The CDR3 region has the DNA TGTGCCAGCAGTTTATCAGGAGGGACCGACTATGGAAGCTACACCTTC. Residues: CASSLSGGTDYGSYTF.

This clonotype was detected many times. The chain combines TRBV7-2 with TRBJ2-1; D remains unclear. From germline, CDR1 is SGHTA and CDR2 FQGNSA. The V end lost 1 base, the J end lost 11 bases, and 6 bases lay between the germline ends. The CDR3 covers 11 residues. CDR3 bases: TGTGCCAGCAGCTTAGGCGACAAGCAGTTCTTC. Translating it yields CASSLGDKQFF.

There are a few counts of this clonotype. This chain's CDR3 is CASSESPTPQETQYF. As DNA, the CDR3 is TGCGCCAGCAGTGAATCCCCGACACCACAAGAGACCCAGTACTTC. This chain connects TRBV10-2 to TRBJ2-5; D unresolved. This CDR3 contains 15 residues. Deletions cut 3 bases from V and 2 bases from J, with 13 bases between. Germline V gene sequence: CDR1 WSHSY, CDR2 SAAADI.

This clonotype was found a few times. This chain links TRBV4-3 with TRBJ2-7; no reliable D call. CDR1 is LGHNA and CDR2 is YSLEER in the germline V gene. V lost 0 bases, J lost 6 bases, and 21 bases lay in between. This CDR3 is 17 amino acids long. The CDR3 nucleotides read TGCGCCAGCAGCCAAGATCTGGGGTGGCTAAAGAGAAGCGAGCAGTACTTC. It specifies CASSQDLGWLKRSEQYF.

The V gene is TRBV6-2 or TRBV6-3, the J gene TRBJ2-3; tentatively, D is TRBD1 (6 bases). CDR3 length: 16 residues. The V end lost 8 bases, the J end lost 2 bases, and 20 bases lay between the germline ends. Germline CDR1 is MNHEY and CDR2 is SVGEGT. The CDR3 DNA is TGTGCCAGCGGACAGCCGGACCAGCGGACCACAGATACGCAGTATTTT. Residues: CASGQPDQRTTDTQYF.

The chain employs TRBV27 and TRBJ2-3; D is possibly TRBD1 or TRBD2 (5 bases each). In germline, CDR1 is MNHEY, CDR2 SMNVEV (reference sequence). V was clipped by 3 bases and J by 2 bases, with 12 bases between them. CDR3 size: 15 residues. The CDR3 protein is CASSFRGAYTDTQYF. The CDR3 DNA is TGTGCCAGCAGTTTCCGGGGCGCTTACACAGATACGCAGTATTTT.

The chain couples TRBV7-8 to TRBJ2-3; perhaps D is TRBD1 or TRBD2 (5 bases each). The germline CDR1 and CDR2 sequences are SGHVS and FQNEAQ. The CDR3 length is 16 residues. V lost 1 base, J lost 9 bases, and 20 bases lay in between. CDR3: CASSLGVGAKQETQYF. CDR3 DNA: TGTGCCAGCAGCTTAGGGGTCGGGGCGAAGCAGGAAACGCAGTATTTT.

This clonotype was seen only a few times. The J gene is TRBJ2-7, the V gene TRBV7-9; D is perhaps TRBD1 (6 bases). Trimming took off 3 bases at V and 3 bases at J, with 15 bases between the two ends. CDR1 is SEHNR, CDR2 FQNEAQ, per germline (reference sequence). This CDR3 is built from 15 residues. The CDR3 region is CASSLLGQGNYEQYF. The CDR3 DNA is TGTGCCAGCAGCTTGTTAGGGCAGGGGAACTACGAGCAGTACTTC. The whole variable domain, filled in from reference TRBV7-9 and TRBJ2-7, reads DTGVSQNPRHKITKRGQNVTFRCDPISEHNRLYWYRQTLGQGPEFLTYFQNEAQLEKSRLLSDRFSAERPKGSFSTLEIQRTEQGDSAMYLCASSLLGQGNYEQYFGPGTRLTVT.

The sample holds a few counts of this clonotype. This rearrangement joins TRBV4-3 to TRBJ2-2; D gene unclear. Germline V gene sequence: CDR1 LGHNA, CDR2 YSLEER. Trimming took 0 bases from V and 7 from J, leaving 9 bases between them. The CDR3 is 14 amino acids. CDR3 loop: CASSQEWGGGELFF. The CDR3 DNA sequence: TGCGCCAGCAGCCAAGAATGGGGTGGCGGGGAGCTGTTTTTT.

The chain is built from TRBV20-1 and TRBJ2-2, with D unclear. The CDR3 extends over 12 amino acids. V was cut by 7 bases and J by 3 bases, with 9 bases left in between. Germline-derived CDR1 and CDR2 are DFQATT and SNEGSKA (reference sequence). CDR3 nucleotides: TGCAGTGTTTCGGGTGACACCGGGGAGCTGTTTTTT. Translating gives CSVSGDTGELFF.

The chain is built from TRBV28 and TRBJ2-1, with a weak D call TRBD2 (5 bases). CDR1 is MDHEN and CDR2 is SYDVKM in the germline V gene. This CDR3 spans 14 amino acids. The V gene lost 3 bases and the J gene lost 9 bases, with 15 bases spanning the gap. This CDR3 is CASSFVKEGIEQFF. CDR3 nucleotides: TGTGCCAGCAGTTTCGTTAAAGAGGGCATTGAGCAGTTCTTC. Looking up the rest from reference TRBV28 and TRBJ2-1 gives the full variable domain: DVKVTQSSRYLVKRTGEKVFLECVQDMDHENMFWYRQDPGLGLRLIYFSYDVKMKEKGDIPEGYSVSREKKERFSLILESASTNQTSMYLCASSFVKEGIEQFFGPGTRLTVL.

This clonotype occurred a few times. The chain combines TRBV15 with TRBJ1-5; maybe TRBD1 (5 bases). From germline, CDR1 is LNHNV and CDR2 YYDKDF (reference sequence). There are 14 residues in the CDR3. The ends were cut back, 5 bases at V and 6 bases at J, with 14 bases in the middle. The CDR3 region has the DNA TGTGCCACCAGCGGCGGGACCCCAGGTCAGCCCCAGCATTTT. Amino acid sequence: CATSGGTPGQPQHF.

This clonotype came up a few times. The rearrangement uses TRBV9 and TRBJ1-2; D possibly corresponds to TRBD1 (5 bases). V gave up 1 base and J gave up 8 bases, with 15 bases separating them. This CDR3 has 14 residues. The germline CDR1 and CDR2 sequences are SGDLS and YYNGEE. Written as DNA, the CDR3 is TGTGCCAGCAGCGTAAAAGCAGGGAGGATCGGCTACACCTTC. This translates into CASSVKAGRIGYTF. Combining the CDR3 with reference TRBV9 and TRBJ1-2 gives the whole variable domain DSGVTQTPKHLITATGQRVTLRCSPRSGDLSVYWYQQSLDQGLQFLIQYYNGEERAKGNILERFSAQQFPDLHSELNLSSLELGDSALYFCASSVKAGRIGYTFGSGTRLTVV.